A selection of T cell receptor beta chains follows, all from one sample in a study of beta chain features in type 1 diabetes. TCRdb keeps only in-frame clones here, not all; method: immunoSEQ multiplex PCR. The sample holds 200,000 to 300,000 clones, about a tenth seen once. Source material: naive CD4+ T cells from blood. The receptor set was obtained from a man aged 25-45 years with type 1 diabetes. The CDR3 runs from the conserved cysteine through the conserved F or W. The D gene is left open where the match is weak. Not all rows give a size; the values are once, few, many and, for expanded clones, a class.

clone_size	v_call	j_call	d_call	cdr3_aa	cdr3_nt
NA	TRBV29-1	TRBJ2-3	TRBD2	CSVGWRGGHTQYF	TGCAGCGTTGGTTGGCGGGGGGGCCATACGCAGTATTTT
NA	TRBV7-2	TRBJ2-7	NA	CASSPRGTDYEQYF	TGTGCCAGCAGCCCTCGGGGGACAGACTACGAGCAGTACTTC
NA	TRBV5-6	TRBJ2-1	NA	CASSRKGGEQFF	TGTGCCAGCAGCCGCAAGGGCGGGGAGCAGTTCTTC
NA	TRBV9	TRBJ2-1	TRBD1	CASSVDRGYYNEQFF	TGTGCCAGCAGCGTTGACAGGGGCTACTACAATGAGCAGTTCTTC
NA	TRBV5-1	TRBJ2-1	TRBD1	CASSLGQGDEQFF	TGCGCCAGCAGCTTGGGACAGGGGGATGAGCAGTTCTTC
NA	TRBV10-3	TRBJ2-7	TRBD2	CAISEGLAGTYEQYF	TGTGCCATCAGTGAAGGGCTAGCGGGAACCTACGAGCAGTACTTC
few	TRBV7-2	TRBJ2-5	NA	CASSSDWAGTQYF	TGTGCCAGCAGCTCGGACTGGGCTGGGACCCAGTACTTC
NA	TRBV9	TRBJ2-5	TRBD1	CASSSDRGRETQYF	TGTGCCAGCAGCTCGGACAGGGGAAGAGAGACCCAGTACTTC
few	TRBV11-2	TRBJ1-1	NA	CASSNDRNTEAFF	TGTGCCAGCAGCAACGACAGAAACACTGAAGCTTTCTTT
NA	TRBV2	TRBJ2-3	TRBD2	CASSELLAGPSTDTQYF	TGTGCCAGCAGTGAATTGCTAGCGGGTCCTAGCACAGATACGCAGTATTTT
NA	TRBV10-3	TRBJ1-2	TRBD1	CATEQGAQGYTF	TGTGCCACGGAACAGGGGGCCCAAGGCTACACCTTC
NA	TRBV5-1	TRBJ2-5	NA	CASSLVSLQETQYF	TGCGCCAGCAGCTTGGTTAGCCTTCAAGAGACCCAGTACTTC
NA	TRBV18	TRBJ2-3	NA	CASSPRGRDTDTQYF	TGTGCCAGCTCCCCGAGGGGGAGGGACACAGATACGCAGTATTTT
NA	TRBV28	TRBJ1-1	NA	CASSQQETEAFF	TGTGCCAGCAGTCAACAGGAGACGGAAGCTTTCTTT
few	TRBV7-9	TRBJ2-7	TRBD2	CASSLGSSGGSYEQYF	TGTGCCAGCAGCTTAGGTTCTAGCGGGGGCTCCTACGAGCAGTACTTC
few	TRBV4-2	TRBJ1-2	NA	CASSQEGRGGGYTF	TGTGCCAGCAGCCAAGAAGGGAGGGGAGGCGGCTACACCTTC
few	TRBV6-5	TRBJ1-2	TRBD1	CASRTGTGVGYTF	TGTGCCAGCAGGACCGGGACAGGGGTCGGCTACACCTTC
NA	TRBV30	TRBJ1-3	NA	CAWSVSSGNTIYF	TGTGCCTGGAGTGTATCGTCTGGAAACACCATATATTTT
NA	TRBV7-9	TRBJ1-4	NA	CASSLDTGGEKLFF	TGTGCCAGCAGCCTGGACACCGGGGGTGAAAAACTGTTTTTT
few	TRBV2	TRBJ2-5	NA	CASTQQETQYF	TGTGCCAGCACCCAGCAAGAGACCCAGTACTTC
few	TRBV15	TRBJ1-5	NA	CATSIWTSRQPQHF	TGTGCCACCAGCATATGGACTTCACGGCAGCCCCAGCATTTT
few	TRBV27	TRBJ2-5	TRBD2	CASRLGLAGREETQYF	TGTGCCAGCAGACTGGGACTAGCAGGGAGGGAAGAGACCCAGTACTTC
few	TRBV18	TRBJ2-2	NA	CASSPVAGTHGELFF	TGTGCCAGCTCACCAGTGGCGGGGACTCACGGGGAGCTGTTTTTT
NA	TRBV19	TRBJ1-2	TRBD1	CASSPRQGGYGYTF	TGTGCCAGTAGTCCGCGACAGGGCGGCTATGGCTACACCTTC
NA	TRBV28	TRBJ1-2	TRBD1	CASRRQGVYGYTF	TGTGCCAGCAGACGACAGGGAGTTTACGGCTACACCTTC
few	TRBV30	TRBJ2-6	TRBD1	CAWSPTTGGWANVLTF	TGTGCCTGGAGTCCGACCACAGGGGGTTGGGCCAACGTCCTGACTTTC
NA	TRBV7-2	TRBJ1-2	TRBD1	CASSLPGQGARGYTF	TGTGCCAGCAGCTTACCAGGACAGGGGGCGCGGGGCTACACCTTC
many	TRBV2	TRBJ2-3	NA	CASELGADTQYF	TGTGCCAGCGAACTAGGCGCAGATACGCAGTATTTT
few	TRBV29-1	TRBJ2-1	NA	CSVGEGLPSYNEQFF	TGCAGCGTTGGTGAAGGACTGCCCTCCTACAATGAGCAGTTCTTC
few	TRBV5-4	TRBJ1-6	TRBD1	CASSSGQDRTPLHF	TGTGCCAGCAGCTCTGGACAGGACAGGACACCCCTCCACTTT
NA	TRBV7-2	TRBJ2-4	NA	CASSLLRSWTDLAKNIQYF	TGTGCCAGCAGCTTACTTAGATCTTGGACAGATTTAGCCAAAAACATTCAGTACTTC
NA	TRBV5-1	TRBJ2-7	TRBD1	CASSPTGDGYEQYF	TGCGCCAGCAGCCCCACAGGGGACGGCTACGAGCAGTACTTC
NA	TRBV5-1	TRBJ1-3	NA	CASSLASYGNTIYF	TGCGCCAGCAGCTTGGCCAGTTACGGAAACACCATATATTTT
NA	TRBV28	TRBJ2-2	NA	CASTQGNTGELFF	TGTGCCAGCACTCAGGGGAACACCGGGGAGCTGTTTTTT
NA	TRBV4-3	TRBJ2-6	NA	CASSQTTYGANVLTF	TGCGCCAGCAGCCAAACTACGTATGGGGCCAACGTCCTGACTTTC
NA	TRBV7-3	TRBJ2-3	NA	CASSSGTFTDTQYF	TGTGCCAGCAGCTCCGGGACTTTTACAGATACGCAGTATTTT
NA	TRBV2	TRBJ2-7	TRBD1	CASGGQALYEQYF	TGTGCCAGCGGAGGACAGGCCCTTTACGAGCAGTACTTC
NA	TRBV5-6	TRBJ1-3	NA	CASSPGSSGNTIYF	TGTGCCAGCAGCCCAGGTAGCTCTGGAAACACCATATATTTT
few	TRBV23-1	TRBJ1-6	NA	CASSRPQTGSPLHF	TGCGCCAGCAGTCGCCCCCAAACGGGATCACCCCTCCACTTT
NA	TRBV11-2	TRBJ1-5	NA	CASSLRQDQPQHF	TGTGCCAGCAGCTTAAGACAAGATCAGCCCCAGCATTTT
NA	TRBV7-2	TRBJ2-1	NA	CASNLGVHEQFF	TGTGCCAGCAACCTAGGGGTCCATGAGCAGTTCTTC
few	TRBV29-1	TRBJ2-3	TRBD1	CSVQGPGQVSDTQYF	TGCAGCGTTCAGGGTCCGGGACAGGTGTCAGATACGCAGTATTTT
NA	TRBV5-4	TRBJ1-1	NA	CASSLQITTEAFF	TGTGCCAGCAGCTTGCAAATAACTACTGAAGCTTTCTTT
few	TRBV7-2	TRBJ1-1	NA	CASSLDRDAEAFF	TGTGCCAGCAGCTTAGACAGGGACGCTGAAGCTTTCTTT
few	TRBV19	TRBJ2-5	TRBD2	CATSPRPAGAPQETQYF	TGTGCCACTAGCCCGCGTCCAGCGGGGGCACCTCAAGAGACCCAGTACTTC
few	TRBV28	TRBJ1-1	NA	CASSLLSRNTEAFF	TGTGCCAGCAGCCTCCTATCGAGAAACACTGAAGCTTTCTTT
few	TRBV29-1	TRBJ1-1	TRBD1	CSVRDRGYGAFF	TGCAGCGTGAGGGACAGGGGGTATGGGGCTTTCTTT
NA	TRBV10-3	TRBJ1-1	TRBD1	CAISSQGARTEAFF	TGTGCCATCAGTTCCCAGGGGGCGCGAACTGAAGCTTTCTTT
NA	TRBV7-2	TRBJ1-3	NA	CASSLAWGLGNTIYF	TGTGCCAGCAGCTTAGCCTGGGGGCTAGGAAACACCATATATTTT
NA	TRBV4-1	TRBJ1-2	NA	CASSLTGPYGYTF	TGCGCCAGCAGCCTGACGGGTCCCTATGGCTACACCTTC
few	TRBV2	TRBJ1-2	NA	CASSGTEDSGYTF	TGTGCCAGCAGCGGTACGGAAGACAGTGGCTACACCTTC
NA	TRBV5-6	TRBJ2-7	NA	CASSLAGLYYEQYF	TGTGCCAGCAGCTTGGCCGGACTATACTACGAGCAGTACTTC
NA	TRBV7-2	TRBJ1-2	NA	CASSFREVTYGYTF	TGTGCCAGCAGCTTCCGTGAGGTGACCTATGGCTACACCTTC
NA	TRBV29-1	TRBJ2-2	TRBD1	CSVEDDVEGAQVGELFF	TGCAGCGTTGAAGATGACGTTGAGGGGGCGCAGGTCGGGGAGCTGTTTTTT
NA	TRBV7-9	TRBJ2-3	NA	CASSLGRTTADTQYF	TGTGCCAGCAGCTTAGGGAGGACCACCGCAGATACGCAGTATTTT
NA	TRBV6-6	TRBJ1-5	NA	CASSYSDQPQHF	TGTGCCAGCAGTTATTCTGATCAGCCCCAGCATTTT
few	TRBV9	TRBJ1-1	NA	CASSGSRDLVAFF	TGTGCCAGCAGCGGTAGCCGGGACTTGGTAGCTTTCTTT